What follows is one T cell receptor (beta chain) and its context. Assay: immunoSEQ multiplex PCR; the TCRdb copy retains only in-frame clones and omits some. The sample consists of 250,000 or so clones, nearly 90% of them appearing once. Germline V gene lookup returns CDR1 SGHRS and CDR2 YFSETQ. This CDR3 comprises 19 residues. With 1 base removed from V and 1 base from J, the gap between germline ends came to 21 bases. The data were obtained in a study of blood T cell repertoires in COVID-19. Material for sequencing was peripheral blood. The receptor was isolated from a woman aged 40 to 50 who had recovered from COVID-19. The chain links TRBV5-1 to TRBJ2-4; tentatively, D is TRBD2 (6 bases). For the CDR3, the DNA is TGCGCCAGCAGCTTGTCGGTGGGGACTCATGGTTTGGCCAAAAACATTCAGTACTTC. Translation: CASSLSVGTHGLAKNIQYF.